Described below is a single TCR beta chain sequence and its context. The CDR3 extends over 20 amino acids. The V gene's germline CDR1 is SGDLS and CDR2 YYNGEE. V lost 5 bases and J lost 0; bases outside the gene matches: 15. This sample was included in a study of blood T cell repertoires in COVID-19. Looking at the study overall: Both acute and convalescent COVID-19 samples were obtained from the United States, Italy and Spain. PBMCs, B-cell-depleted T cells, or T cells were the source of the cDNA or gDNA that made up the material.

Per the original methods: It was from reference gene primer amplification that nucleated cell counts were estimated. TCRdb keeps only in-frame clones here, not all; method: immunoSEQ multiplex PCR. D and trimming were read from the DNA, whereas the V and J calls and clone size are those reported in that table. The sample gives more than 200,000 clones, 82% of which show up once; 7% to 10% is in the top ten. The rearrangement links TRBV9 to TRBJ2-3, with 13 bases matching TRBD2. The receptor's source is a woman aged 80 or over with COVID-19, enrolled during active disease. Sequencing was carried out using peripheral blood. The CDR3 protein is CASSPILTSGGVTSTDTQYF. DNA of the CDR3: TGTGCCAGCAGTCCCATTCTAACTAGCGGGGGGGTGACTAGCACAGATACGCAGTATTTT. Complete variable domain (other parts from reference TRBV9 and TRBJ2-3): DSGVTQTPKHLITATGQRVTLRCSPRSGDLSVYWYQQSLDQGLQFLIQYYNGEERAKGNILERFSAQQFPDLHSELNLSSLELGDSALYFCASSPILTSGGVTSTDTQYFGPGTRLTVL.